This TCR beta chain comes out of a study of Tregs in tolerant kidney transplant recipients. Unstimulated regulatory T cells (CD4+CD25+CD127-), CD4+CD25- non-regulatory cells, CD4 and CD8 cells were FACS-sorted from thawed PBMCs. Sequenced by immunoSEQ multiplex PCR; TCRdb stores in-frame clones only, minus some. Here the sample spans approximately 15,000 clones, around three quarters being singletons. The ends were cut back, 0 bases at V and 9 bases at J, with 15 bases in the middle. Germline V CDR1 and CDR2: SGHDN, FVKESK. This CDR3 region has 14 residues. For this clone: Its antigen is currently unknown.

Study results and caveats: Activated donor B cell expansion appeared to reveal the most relevant donor-specific TCRbeta repertoire.

Sequencing used Tregs from blood, obtained before the transplant. V gene TRBV14 combines with J gene TRBJ2-7, with D perhaps TRBD1 (5 bases). This sequence was found in a human donor who received a combined kidney and bone marrow transplant. The chain's CDR3 is CASSQDWGPDGQYF. In DNA form, the CDR3 reads TGTGCCAGCAGCCAAGATTGGGGCCCCGACGGGCAGTACTTC.